The entry below gives a single T cell receptor (beta chain) sequence along with its context. The data are from a study of T cell responses to AZD1222 COVID-19 vaccine. Germline V gives CDR1 MNHEY, CDR2 SMNVEV (reference sequence). V was pared by 5 bases and J by 4 bases, with 5 bases of the junction left unmatched. This CDR3 spans 15 amino acids. Clones were read by immunoSEQ multiplex PCR, and TCRdb kept only the in-frame ones, dropping some. The sample holds about 120,000 clones, 85% to 95% seen once. The V call is TRBV27, the J call TRBJ2-1; 10 nucleotides match TRBD1. Here the sequenced sample was peripheral blood, taken on day 0 of AZD1222 vaccination. This TCR was sampled from an adult in good health. CDR3 protein: CASSRRDRGYNEQFF. For the CDR3, the DNA is TGTGCCAGCAGTCGACGGGACAGGGGTTACAATGAGCAGTTCTTC.